This T cell receptor (beta chain) is drawn from a study of chemoradiotherapy in HPV16-positive cancers. Study-wide points: Only two HPV16-positive patients supplied the functional HPV-specificity definition.

Germline CDR1 is MNHNS and CDR2 is SASEGT. V lost 5 bases to trimming and J lost 5 bases, with 15 bases between them. The CDR3 totals 14 residues. In the case of this clone: The antigen remains undetermined.

Only in-frame clones appear in the TCRdb table, and some are missing; sequencing was by immunoSEQ multiplex PCR. The sample shows 7,000 or so clones, around 90% of them seen only once. Sequences were derived from tumor tissue, sampled from a patient who underwent chemoradiotherapy. The V and J genes are TRBV6-1 and TRBJ2-5; tentatively, D is TRBD1 (5 bases). The origin of this receptor is a human donor with HPV-associated anogenital cancer. CDR3 residues: CASSTMQGPETQYF. CDR3 DNA: TGTGCCAGCAGTACTATGCAGGGTCCGGAGACCCAGTACTTC.